A selection of T cell receptor beta chains follows, all from one sample in a study of early T cells in non-severe SARS-CoV-2 infection. TCRdb recomputed calls from the 5' RACE reads with MiXCR, one row per CDR3 protein. The data show some 80,000 distinct CDR3 sequences, less than 11% seen once. The sequences come from whole blood, collected at baseline. All receptors derive from an adult who was a healthcare worker with PCR-confirmed SARS-CoV-2 infection or an uninfected control (not recorded which). Both conserved end residues are part of each CDR3. Fields, in order: CDR3 protein, CDR3 DNA, clone size, J gene, D gene, V gene. The D gene is left open where the match is weak. The size field is filled for only some rows; it gives once, few, many or a size class.

cdr3_aa: CASSLEGDSYNEQFF
cdr3_nt: TGTGCCAGCAGTTTAGAGGGGGACTCCTACAATGAGCAGTTCTTC
clone_size: few
j_call: TRBJ2-1
d_call: .
v_call: TRBV27

cdr3_aa: CASSPTGLYGYTF
cdr3_nt: TGTGCCAGCAGTCCGACTGGACTCTATGGCTACACCTTC
clone_size: many
j_call: TRBJ1-2
d_call: .
v_call: TRBV27

cdr3_aa: CASKGQGLYEQYF
cdr3_nt: TGTGCCAGCAAGGGACAGGGTCTCTACGAGCAGTACTTC
clone_size: few
j_call: TRBJ2-7
d_call: TRBD1
v_call: TRBV28

cdr3_aa: CASNKYRGEQYF
cdr3_nt: TGTGCCAGCAACAAATACCGGGGCGAGCAGTACTTC
clone_size: many
j_call: TRBJ2-7
d_call: .
v_call: TRBV27

cdr3_aa: CASSAIRRADTQYF
cdr3_nt: TGTGCCAGCTCAGCGATAAGACGGGCAGATACGCAGTATTTT
clone_size: .
j_call: TRBJ2-3
d_call: .
v_call: TRBV18

cdr3_aa: CASSKGPGPNEKLFF
cdr3_nt: TGTGCCAGCAGCAAAGGCCCCGGACCGAATGAAAAACTGTTTTTT
clone_size: many
j_call: TRBJ1-4
d_call: .
v_call: TRBV21-1

cdr3_aa: CAITRSGSKADTQYF
cdr3_nt: TGTGCCATCACCCGTAGCGGGAGTAAGGCAGATACGCAGTATTTT
clone_size: few
j_call: TRBJ2-3
d_call: TRBD2
v_call: TRBV10-3

cdr3_aa: CASSLFPYEQYF
cdr3_nt: TGTGCCAGCAGTTTGTTCCCCTACGAGCAGTACTTC
clone_size: medium-sized
j_call: TRBJ2-7
d_call: .
v_call: TRBV6-2/TRBV6-3

cdr3_aa: CASSENPGLALNEQYF
cdr3_nt: TGTGCCAGCAGCGAAAATCCGGGACTAGCGCTAAACGAGCAGTACTTC
clone_size: few
j_call: TRBJ2-7
d_call: TRBD2
v_call: TRBV12-3/TRBV12-4

cdr3_aa: CASRTGEGTEAFF
cdr3_nt: TGTGCCAGCAGGACAGGGGAGGGCACTGAAGCTTTCTTT
clone_size: few
j_call: TRBJ1-1
d_call: TRBD1
v_call: TRBV12-3/TRBV12-4

cdr3_aa: CSARMNTEAFF
cdr3_nt: TGCAGTGCACGGATGAACACTGAAGCTTTCTTT
clone_size: .
j_call: TRBJ1-1
d_call: .
v_call: TRBV20-1

cdr3_aa: CAIRGTAYEQYF
cdr3_nt: TGTGCCATCAGAGGGACAGCCTACGAGCAGTACTTC
clone_size: many
j_call: TRBJ2-7
d_call: TRBD1
v_call: TRBV10-3

cdr3_aa: CASSGAGRGNEQFF
cdr3_nt: TGTGCCAGCAGTGGGGCGGGAAGGGGCAATGAGCAGTTCTTC
clone_size: many
j_call: TRBJ2-1
d_call: .
v_call: TRBV2

cdr3_aa: CASSQDRDLGRYEQYF
cdr3_nt: TGTGCCAGCAGCCAAGATAGGGACCTAGGGCGGTACGAGCAGTACTTC
clone_size: many
j_call: TRBJ2-7
d_call: .
v_call: TRBV4-2

cdr3_aa: CASSLRVRGGATDTQYF
cdr3_nt: TGTGCCAGCAGCTTAAGGGTTCGAGGAGGCGCCACAGATACGCAGTATTTT
clone_size: many
j_call: TRBJ2-3
d_call: .
v_call: TRBV7-8

cdr3_aa: CSVADGNTIYF
cdr3_nt: TGCAGCGTTGCTGACGGAAACACCATATATTTT
clone_size: .
j_call: TRBJ1-3
d_call: .
v_call: TRBV29-1

cdr3_aa: CASSLALAGATADEQFF
cdr3_nt: TGTGCCAGCAGCTTAGCGCTAGCGGGAGCGACTGCTGATGAGCAGTTCTTC
clone_size: few
j_call: TRBJ2-1
d_call: TRBD2
v_call: TRBV7-9

cdr3_aa: CASSLRTGTGGDTQYF
cdr3_nt: TGTGCCAGCAGCTTGAGGACAGGGACAGGAGGAGATACGCAGTATTTT
clone_size: few
j_call: TRBJ2-3
d_call: TRBD1
v_call: TRBV7-2

cdr3_aa: CAISERGSSTDTQYF
cdr3_nt: TGTGCCATCAGTGAGAGGGGTAGTAGCACAGATACGCAGTATTTT
clone_size: many
j_call: TRBJ2-3
d_call: .
v_call: TRBV10-3

cdr3_aa: CASSEEWGSGYTF
cdr3_nt: TGTGCCAGCAGTGAGGAGTGGGGCTCTGGCTACACCTTC
clone_size: .
j_call: TRBJ1-2
d_call: .
v_call: TRBV6-4

cdr3_aa: CASSEGQLRTQYF
cdr3_nt: TGTGCCAGCAGCGAAGGACAGCTCAGGACCCAGTACTTC
clone_size: few
j_call: TRBJ2-5
d_call: .
v_call: TRBV2

cdr3_aa: CASSLDTASYEQYF
cdr3_nt: TGTGCCAGCAGTTTAGACACTGCTTCCTACGAGCAGTACTTC
clone_size: .
j_call: TRBJ2-7
d_call: .
v_call: TRBV12-3/TRBV12-4

cdr3_aa: CASSQDRGPYGYTF
cdr3_nt: TGTGCCAGCAGCCAAGACAGGGGCCCCTATGGCTACACCTTC
clone_size: many
j_call: TRBJ1-2
d_call: .
v_call: TRBV4-2

cdr3_aa: CASSLGSLAGEYNEQFF
cdr3_nt: TGTGCCAGCAGCTTAGGATCACTCGCGGGAGAATACAATGAGCAGTTCTTC
clone_size: .
j_call: TRBJ2-1
d_call: TRBD2
v_call: TRBV7-9

cdr3_aa: CASSPGLAGSGTQYF
cdr3_nt: TGTGCCAGCAGTCCAGGACTAGCGGGCAGCGGGACCCAGTACTTC
clone_size: few
j_call: TRBJ2-5
d_call: TRBD2
v_call: TRBV27

cdr3_aa: CASSDLWYGYTF
cdr3_nt: TGTGCCAGCAGTGACTTATGGTATGGCTACACCTTC
clone_size: few
j_call: TRBJ1-2
d_call: .
v_call: TRBV25-1